This T cell receptor beta chain was documented in a study of blood T cell repertoires in COVID-19. Sequenced by immunoSEQ multiplex PCR; TCRdb stores in-frame clones only, minus some. The data hold more than 95,000 clones, with approximately 80% observed a single time. V shed 10 bases and J 5 bases; nucleotides not matched to a gene: 14. The CDR3 sequence is 15 residues long. In germline, CDR1 is SNHLY, CDR2 FYNNEI. The J gene is TRBJ1-1, the V gene TRBV2, with 9 bases matching TRBD1. This TCR was recovered from a woman older than 75 with active or convalescent COVID-19. The specimen sequenced was peripheral blood. The CDR3 DNA follows: TGTGCCACCTCGGGACAGGGAAGTTTGGGAACTGAAGCTTTCTTT. Encoded protein: CATSGQGSLGTEAFF.